These 32 T cell receptor beta chains originate from one sample sequenced in a study of Ad26.COV2.S vaccination and SARS-CoV-2 variants. TCRdb's copy holds only in-frame clones and misses some; the assay was immunoSEQ multiplex PCR. The data contain 350,000 to 400,000 clones, around nine tenths of them singletons. Indicated treatment: some 20 received Ad26.COV2.S at low or high dose, single or two shots; 5 received placebo; per-sample allocation not given. Specimen acquisition occurred on day 63 following the initial vaccine or placebo injection. The material was peripheral blood, obtained in a trial of Ad26.COV2.S vaccine versus placebo. The receptors were gathered from a person between 18 and 60 years old who received the Ad26.COV2.S COVID-19 vaccine or a placebo.

A single count supports this clone. This chain uses TRBV5-1 with TRBJ1-1; 9 nucleotides align to TRBD1. The CDR3 sequence is 15 residues long. With V trimmed by 4 bases and J by 5 bases, 9 bases remained unmatched. Looked up from germline, CDR1 is SGHRS and CDR2 is YFSETQ. DNA of the CDR3: TGCGCCAGCAGCCCAACAGGGGGCGCGTCTACTGAAGCTTTCTTT. Protein sequence: CASSPTGGASTEAFF.

The J gene is TRBJ1-4, the V gene TRBV6-6; tentatively, D is TRBD1 (5 bases). V lost 2 bases, J lost 3 bases, and 10 bases lay in between. The CDR3 contains 15 residues. CDR1 is MNHNY, CDR2 SVGAGI, per germline (reference sequence). CDR3 protein: CASSYAGVPNEKLFF. The CDR3 bases are TGTGCCAGCAGTTACGCGGGGGTGCCTAATGAAAAACTGTTTTTT.

This clone was counted a single time. The chain employs TRBV6-5 and TRBJ2-7; D gene ambiguous. CDR3 length equals 15 residues. V shed 6 bases and J shed 2 bases, with 17 bases lying between them. The germline V gene has CDR1 MNHEY and CDR2 SVGAGI. CDR3 sequence (DNA): TGTGCCAGCAGCGTAGCCCGCCATGGGGCCTACGAGCAGTACTTC. Its protein is CASSVARHGAYEQYF.

The chain joins TRBV6-5 to TRBJ2-1, with D perhaps TRBD1 or TRBD2 (6 bases each). This CDR3 region has 14 residues. V dropped 0 bases and J dropped 9 bases, with 12 bases sitting between them. Germline loops: CDR1 MNHEY, CDR2 SVGAGI. Written as DNA, the CDR3 is TGTGCCAGCAGTTACTCTGGGGGGCCTAGTGAGCAGTTCTTC. This translates into CASSYSGGPSEQFF.

This clone has just one count. V usage is TRBV5-6 and J usage is TRBJ1-1; a weak D match, TRBD1 (5 bases). Trimming removed 0 bases at V and 1 base at J, with 13 bases between. The CDR3 loop spans 16 amino acids. Per germline, CDR1 SGHDT and CDR2 YYEEEE. CDR3 DNA sequence: TGTGCCAGCAGCTTGGCCATCGGAGGGGCGAACACTGAAGCTTTCTTT. It translates to CASSLAIGGANTEAFF.

The chain recombines TRBV5-6 with TRBJ1-2; TRBD1 agrees at 9 bases. The CDR3 length is 15 residues. Germline assignment: CDR1 SGHDT and CDR2 YYEEEE. V gave up 5 bases and J gave up 0 bases; unmatched junction bases: 5. The CDR3 loop reads CASRTGQGANYGYTF. CDR3 in DNA: TGTGCCAGCAGGACGGGACAGGGAGCTAACTATGGCTACACCTTC.

This rearrangement joins TRBV7-6 to TRBJ1-1; D might be TRBD1 (5 bases). Trimming took off 1 base at V and 1 base at J, with 7 bases between the two ends. There are 14 residues in the CDR3. From germline, CDR1 is SGHVS and CDR2 FNYEAQ. CDR3 protein: CASSLGGQNTEAFF. In DNA, the CDR3 is TGTGCCAGCAGCTTAGGGGGCCAGAACACTGAAGCTTTCTTT.

V gene TRBV18 combines with J gene TRBJ2-1; 10 nucleotides line up with TRBD2. Germline lookup yields CDR1 KGHSH and CDR2 LQKENI. The CDR3 has 15 amino acids. The junction had 8 bases not matched to a gene; V was cut back by 3 bases and J by 9 bases. CDR3 DNA sequence: TGTGCCAGCTCACCGGAGCGGGGGGGCACAGGTGAGCAGTTCTTC. It encodes CASSPERGGTGEQFF.

This rearrangement joins TRBV6-1 to TRBJ2-7, with unresolved D. Trimming left V 0 bases short and J 4 bases short, with 4 bases between. The CDR3 has 12 amino acids. CDR1 MNHNS and CDR2 SASEGT come from the germline V gene. As DNA, the CDR3 is TGTGCCAGCAGTGAAGCTTTTTACGAGCAGTACTTC. This codes for CASSEAFYEQYF.

The chain has TRBV7-7 and TRBJ1-5; D might be TRBD1 (6 bases). Per germline, CDR1 SSHAT and CDR2 FNYEAQ (reference sequence). The CDR3 runs 16 residues. V was shortened by 5 bases and J by 4 bases, with 18 bases between the two germline ends. CDR3 sequence reads: CASSPSNRASNQPQHF. The CDR3, as DNA: TGTGCCAGCAGCCCGAGCAACAGGGCCAGTAATCAGCCCCAGCATTTT.

The V call is TRBV7-8, the J call TRBJ1-3; no clear D. The CDR3 covers 16 residues. CDR1 is SGHVS, CDR2 FQNEAQ, per germline. The V end lost 5 bases, the J end lost 0 bases, and 14 bases lay between the germline ends. CDR3 region: CASSPGPASSGNTIYF. The CDR3 DNA is TGTGCCAGCAGCCCTGGACCGGCGTCCTCTGGAAACACCATATATTTT.

J is TRBJ2-2 and V is TRBV18, with 7 bases that match TRBD2. Germline CDR1 reads KGHSH; CDR2 reads LQKENI. The J segment lost 5 bases and the V segment lost 3 bases, leaving 12 bases of the junction unmatched. This CDR3 contains 17 residues. The CDR3 nucleotides read TGTGCCAGCTCACCTCGGCGCGCGGGGGAGACGACCGGGGAGCTGTTTTTT. Protein sequence: CASSPRRAGETTGELFF.

The chain links TRBV2 to TRBJ2-1; weak D call: TRBD2 (5 bases). The CDR3 consists of 15 residues. Germline V CDR1 and CDR2: SNHLY, FYNNEI. Trimming removed 0 bases from V and 9 bases from J, with 15 bases in between. CDR3 coding DNA: TGTGCCAGCAGTGAAGCGGTAGCGAGGATTAGTGAGCAGTTCTTC. Its protein is CASSEAVARISEQFF.

This clone was seen only once. The chain uses TRBV2 and TRBJ2-7, with a possible D match to TRBD2 (6 bases). Germline V gene sequence: CDR1 SNHLY, CDR2 FYNNEI. The CDR3 runs 13 residues. V was clipped by 6 bases and J by 6 bases, with 15 bases between them. The chain's CDR3 is CASRRLERSEQYF. CDR3 bases: TGTGCCAGCAGACGACTAGAACGCTCCGAGCAGTACTTC.

This clone was detected once. This chain connects TRBV7-6 to TRBJ2-1, with D possibly being TRBD1 (6 bases). Germline V gives CDR1 SGHVS, CDR2 FNYEAQ. CDR3 size: 15 residues. V gave up 5 bases and J gave up 6 bases, with 17 bases separating them. For the CDR3, the DNA is TGTGCCAGCAGCCGCGGACAGTGGGGATCCAATGAGCAGTTCTTC. Protein product: CASSRGQWGSNEQFF.

This chain links TRBV4-1 with TRBJ1-1; D uncertain. The CDR3 length is 14 residues. Germline V gene sequence: CDR1 MGHRA, CDR2 YSYEKL. V shed 0 bases and J shed 7 bases, with 12 bases lying between them. The CDR3 DNA reads TGCGCCAGCAGCCAAGAGGAGGGTGTTAATGAAGCTTTCTTT. Translated: CASSQEEGVNEAFF.

The rearrangement uses TRBV10-1 and TRBJ2-1, with D unresolved. V was pared by 4 bases and J by 0 bases, with 13 bases between. Germline V gene data show CDR1 as WNHNN and CDR2 as SYGVQD (reference sequence). CDR3 size: 16 residues. The CDR3 DNA sequence: TGCGCCAGCAGTGTCCCGGAGCCTAGCTCCTACAATGAGCAGTTCTTC. Its translation: CASSVPEPSSYNEQFF.

This chain uses TRBV6-6 with TRBJ2-2, with D maybe TRBD2 (6 bases). CDR1 MNHNY and CDR2 SVGAGI come from the germline V gene (reference sequence). This CDR3 has 13 amino acids. V was cut by 1 base and J by 6 bases, with 6 bases left in between. CDR3 nucleotides: TGTGCCAGCAGTTACTGGGGGGCCGGGGAGCTGTTTTTT. This translates into CASSYWGAGELFF.

This chain uses TRBV7-8 with TRBJ1-2, with 8 bases matching TRBD1. The CDR3 is 16 amino acids. The V gene's germline CDR1 is SGHVS and CDR2 FQNEAQ. Losses at the gene ends were 5 bases for V and 5 bases for J; bases not matched to a gene: 13. The CDR3 nucleotides read TGTGCCAGCAGCAATCGAGACAGGGGAGGGGGTTATGGCTACACCTTC. Its protein product is CASSNRDRGGGYGYTF.

The CDR3 sequence is CASSEEHWGTGDGYTF. The DNA of the CDR3 is TGTGCCAGCAGTGAAGAGCACTGGGGGACAGGTGATGGCTACACCTTC. The chain has TRBV6-1 and TRBJ1-2; TRBD1 aligns across 8 bases. There are 16 residues in the CDR3. V dropped 1 base and J dropped 6; count of bases not matched to a gene: 10. Germline V gene data show CDR1 as MNHNS and CDR2 as SASEGT.

This chain links TRBV7-9 with TRBJ2-7; TRBD1 aligns across 7 bases. Germline V gene lookup returns CDR1 SEHNR and CDR2 FQNEAQ (reference sequence). The CDR3 has 15 amino acids. Losses at the gene ends were 0 bases for V and 5 bases for J; bases not matched to a gene: 7. The CDR3 loop reads CASSLAPQGDHEQYF. CDR3 DNA: TGTGCCAGCAGCTTAGCGCCCCAGGGGGACCACGAGCAGTACTTC. Full variable domain (rest looked up from reference TRBV7-9 and TRBJ2-7): DTGVSQNPRHKITKRGQNVTFRCDPISEHNRLYWYRQTLGQGPEFLTYFQNEAQLEKSRLLSDRFSAERPKGSFSTLEIQRTEQGDSAMYLCASSLAPQGDHEQYFGPGTRLTVT.

The chain recombines TRBV9 with TRBJ2-3, with 8 bases lining up with TRBD2. The germline gives CDR1 SGDLS, CDR2 YYNGEE. This CDR3 is 15 amino acids long. Trimming at V came to 1 base and at J to 6 bases, leaving 7 bases not matched to a gene. The CDR3 bases are TGTGCCAGCAGCGTAACGGGGGGGCCGCGGGATACGCAGTATTTT. Translating it yields CASSVTGGPRDTQYF.

The chain couples TRBV24-1 to TRBJ2-3; TRBD2 matches 13 bases. J lost 4 bases, V lost 5 bases, and 8 bases had no gene match. The CDR3 covers 17 residues. CDR1 and CDR2 (germline): KGHDR, SFDVKD. The CDR3 spells CATSADGLAGDSDTQYF. In DNA, the CDR3 is TGTGCCACCAGTGCCGACGGACTAGCGGGGGATTCAGATACGCAGTATTTT.

The table lists this clone with a count of one. The chain joins TRBV3-1 (or the pseudogene TRBV3-2) to TRBJ2-5, with TRBD2 as a possible D gene (6 bases). The CDR3 consists of 15 residues. Germline V gene sequence: CDR1 LGHDT, CDR2 YNNKEL (reference sequence). V was pared by 3 bases and J by 5 bases, with 16 bases between. In nucleotides, the CDR3 is TGTGCCAGCAGCCACGGAAAATGGAGCGGGGAGACCCAGTACTTC. The encoded protein is CASSHGKWSGETQYF.

This chain's CDR3 is CASSQDVLAGGGTDTQYF. CDR3 in DNA: TGCGCCAGCAGCCAAGATGTACTAGCGGGGGGCGGAACAGATACGCAGTATTTT. The chain uses TRBV4-1 and TRBJ2-3, with 12 positions matching TRBD2. The CDR3 length is 18 residues. Germline trimming cut 0 bases from V and 3 bases from J; bases unmatched to any gene: 7. CDR1 is MGHRA, CDR2 YSYEKL, per germline.

This rearrangement joins TRBV18 to TRBJ2-5; D is perhaps TRBD2 (6 bases). Germline V lookup: CDR1 KGHSH, CDR2 LQKENI. V was shortened by 6 bases and J by 5 bases, with 16 bases between the two germline ends. This CDR3 is built from 14 residues. In nucleotides, the CDR3 is TGTGCCAGCTCCCCAGGAGGGTCGAGGGAGACCCAGTACTTC. This codes for CASSPGGSRETQYF.

This chain uses TRBV6-5 with TRBJ1-5; D perhaps matches TRBD1 (5 bases). The length of the CDR3 is 14 residues. The V and J ends lost 5 bases and 0 bases respectively, with 8 bases between them. Germline CDR1 MNHEY, CDR2 SVGAGI. In DNA, the CDR3 is TGTGCCAGCAGTAGGACATATAGCAATCAGCCCCAGCATTTT. Protein sequence: CASSRTYSNQPQHF.

The V call is TRBV19, the J call TRBJ1-5; D gene uncertain. V lost 0 bases and J 5 bases, leaving 11 bases between the germline ends. Germline V gene sequence: CDR1 LNHDA, CDR2 SQIVND (reference sequence). The CDR3 is made up of 15 amino acids. CDR3 coding DNA: TGTGCCAGTAGTATAGATCCCGCTACCCATCAGCCCCAGCATTTT. It yields the protein CASSIDPATHQPQHF.

This chain joins TRBV18 and TRBJ1-1; no clear D. V dropped 2 bases and J dropped 1 base, with 8 bases sitting between them. Germline lookup yields CDR1 KGHSH and CDR2 LQKENI. CDR3 size: 14 residues. CDR3 sequence: CASSPGQSNTEAFF. The CDR3 DNA follows: TGTGCCAGCTCACCAGGGCAGTCGAACACTGAAGCTTTCTTT.

The chain joins TRBV6-4 to TRBJ1-5; D not resolved. This CDR3 region has 16 residues. Trimming shortened V by 4 bases and J by 5 bases, and 18 bases separated the two germline ends. Germline V gene sequence: CDR1 MRHNA, CDR2 SNTAGT. In nucleotides, the CDR3 is TGTGCCAGCAGTGTAGGGTCTAAATGTTGTGATCAGCCCCAGCATTTT. Protein sequence: CASSVGSKCCDQPQHF.

Written as DNA, the CDR3 is TGTGCCAGCAGCAAAACCGGGACAGCGACTAATGAAAAACTGTTTTTT. Protein product: CASSKTGTATNEKLFF. V and J are TRBV3-1 (or the pseudogene TRBV3-2) and TRBJ1-4, with 7 positions matching TRBD1. Germline CDR1 is LGHDT and CDR2 is YNNKEL (reference sequence). The CDR3 runs 16 residues. V dropped 5 bases and J dropped 2; count of bases not matched to a gene: 8.

The chain combines TRBV6-6 with TRBJ1-3; TRBD1 is a possible D gene (5 bases). The CDR3 extends over 14 amino acids. Trimming removed 6 bases from V and 4 bases from J, with 13 bases in between. The germline V gene encodes CDR1 MNHNY and CDR2 SVGAGI (reference sequence). Written as DNA, the CDR3 is TGTGCCAGCAGACCTCAGGGTAGCGGAAACACCATATATTTT. Encoded protein: CASRPQGSGNTIYF.